This entry lists 18 T cell receptor beta chains sequenced from one sample in a study of a mutant IDH1 vaccine in newly diagnosed glioma. The antigens these receptors bind are not known. Time point reported: week 23, last vaccination. In every dose of vaccine, 300 ug of mutant IDH1 20-mer peptide was given alongside topical imiquimod. The method was immunoSEQ multiplex PCR; TCRdb's version includes in-frame clones alone and lacks a portion of them. This repertoire shows about 56,000 clones, around 86% found once; its top ten account for roughly 1.5%. The sample consisted of PBMCs, taken from a glioma patient whose treatment included an IDH1 peptide vaccine. These receptors were obtained from a man between 40 and 49 years old with glioma.

The chain combines TRBV6-5 with TRBJ1-1, with a weak D call TRBD1 (5 bases). Between the trimmed V and J ends, which lost 8 bases and 4 bases, there was a span of 17 bases. CDR3 size: 14 residues. Germline lookup yields CDR1 MNHEY and CDR2 SVGAGI. The CDR3 spells CASGRTFGGTEAFF. CDR3 sequence (DNA): TGTGCCAGCGGGAGGACATTTGGGGGCACTGAAGCTTTCTTT.

This clone was detected a few times. The V call is TRBV19, the J call TRBJ1-4; maybe TRBD1 (6 bases). This CDR3 comprises 14 residues. The germline V gene has CDR1 LNHDA and CDR2 SQIVND (reference sequence). V was trimmed by 9 bases and J by 4 bases, leaving 15 bases between them. CDR3 DNA sequence: TGTGCCAGCAACAGGGACCGCTATAATGAAAAACTGTTTTTT. Translating it yields CASNRDRYNEKLFF. The whole variable domain, remainder taken from reference TRBV19 and TRBJ1-4, is DGGITQSPKYLFRKEGQNVTLSCEQNLNHDAMYWYRQDPGQGLRLIYYSQIVNDFQKGDIAEGYSVSREKKESFPLTVTSAQKNPTAFYLCASNRDRYNEKLFFGSGTQLSVL.

The rearrangement joins TRBV19 to TRBJ1-1; unclear D gene. CDR1 and CDR2 (germline): LNHDA, SQIVND (reference sequence). The germline V and J ends were trimmed by 3 bases and 5 bases, with 13 bases remaining between them. This CDR3 comprises 14 residues. The CDR3 DNA is TGTGCCAGTAGTATTATAGGGAGTCTTACTGAAGCTTTCTTT. This translates into CASSIIGSLTEAFF.

The V and J genes are TRBV9 and TRBJ1-2; D unclear. Trimming pared 3 bases from V and 7 bases from J, leaving 10 bases between. This CDR3 has 12 amino acids. Germline-derived CDR1 and CDR2 are SGDLS and YYNGEE. In DNA, the CDR3 is TGTGCCAGCAGCGCCCGGGAGGCTGGCTACACCTTC. Translating it yields CASSAREAGYTF.

The chain combines TRBV10-2 with TRBJ2-7; TRBD1 aligns across 7 bases. This CDR3 is 14 amino acids long. Germline-derived CDR1 and CDR2 are WSHSY and SAAADI. J lost 2 bases, V lost 1 base, and 2 bases had no gene match. CDR3 nucleotide sequence: TGCGCCAGCAGTGAGTATCAGGGGGCCTACGAGCAGTACTTC. Its protein is CASSEYQGAYEQYF.

The CDR3 nucleotides are TGTGCCACCAAGGGCGGGAGGAACGAGCAGTACTTC. Its translation: CATKGGRNEQYF. V and J are TRBV28 and TRBJ2-7, with 8 bases identical to TRBD2. This CDR3 has 12 residues. Per the germline V gene, CDR1 is MDHEN and CDR2 is SYDVKM. V shed 10 bases, J shed 5 bases, and the junction held 7 bases outside the gene matches.

This clone was counted once. The chain joins TRBV7-2 to TRBJ2-3, with D maybe TRBD2 (6 bases). V was clipped by 5 bases and J by 8 bases, with 20 bases between them. Germline V lookup: CDR1 SGHTA, CDR2 FQGNSA. The CDR3 sequence is 15 residues long. CDR3 nucleotides: TGTGCCAGCAGCCACACCCTACTAGCAATAGGTACGCAGTATTTT. This codes for CASSHTLLAIGTQYF.

J is TRBJ1-1 and V is TRBV19, with 8 bases identical to TRBD1. Germline V gene lookup returns CDR1 LNHDA and CDR2 SQIVND (reference sequence). This CDR3 has 13 residues. J gave up 3 bases and V 8 bases, and 5 bases lay outside the gene matches. The CDR3 spells CASRGQGYTEAFF. Written as DNA, the CDR3 is TGTGCCAGTCGTGGACAGGGATACACTGAAGCTTTCTTT.

The chain is built from TRBV7-9 and TRBJ2-7, with no clear D. Germline assignment: CDR1 SEHNR and CDR2 FQNEAQ (reference sequence). The CDR3 is 14 residues long. The V end lost 10 bases, the J end lost 1 base, and 17 bases lay between the germline ends. This CDR3 is CATGSIGLSYEQYF. The DNA of the CDR3 is TGTGCCACGGGCTCGATCGGGCTATCCTACGAGCAGTACTTC.

V and J are TRBV7-7 and TRBJ2-2; D might be TRBD2 (6 bases). Germline CDR1 reads SSHAT; CDR2 reads FNYEAQ (reference sequence). CDR3 size: 13 residues. Trimming pared 5 bases from V and 7 bases from J, leaving 11 bases between. CDR3 amino acids: CASSARGRGELFF. The CDR3 bases are TGTGCCAGCAGCGCGCGGGGTCGCGGGGAGCTGTTTTTT.

The chain uses TRBV7-6 and TRBJ1-4; 9 nucleotides match TRBD1. This CDR3 comprises 15 residues. With V trimmed by 3 bases and J by 8 bases, 7 bases remained unmatched. Germline V CDR1 and CDR2: SGHVS, FNYEAQ. CDR3 DNA: TGTGCCAGCAGCTTGGGGACAGGGTGGCGCGAAAAACTGTTTTTT. Translation: CASSLGTGWREKLFF.

The V gene is TRBV27, the J gene TRBJ2-1; unclear D gene. CDR3 length: 15 amino acids. Germline V gene sequence: CDR1 MNHEY, CDR2 SMNVEV (reference sequence). V shed 6 bases and J shed 0 bases, with 12 bases lying between them. This CDR3 is CASSHPGYSYNEQFF. The CDR3 DNA follows: TGTGCCAGCAGCCATCCGGGCTACTCCTACAATGAGCAGTTCTTC.

This chain's CDR3 is CAISTGLAGGTRTDTQYF. As DNA, the CDR3 is TGTGCCATCAGTACCGGACTAGCGGGAGGGACGCGCACAGATACGCAGTATTTT. J is TRBJ2-3 and V is TRBV10-3; 15 bases map to TRBD2. The CDR3 is 18 amino acids. V trimming: 5 bases; J trimming: 1 base; junction bases outside the gene matches: 7. From germline, CDR1 is ENHRY and CDR2 SYGVKD.

V usage is TRBV5-4 and J usage is TRBJ2-1, with TRBD2 identical over 15 bases. J was trimmed by 7 bases and V by 3 bases; bases with no gene match: 2. Per the germline V gene, CDR1 is SGHNT and CDR2 is YYREEE (reference sequence). The CDR3 is made up of 15 amino acids. CDR3 loop: CASSYGLAGGNEQFF. Here the CDR3 DNA reads TGTGCCAGCAGCTATGGACTAGCGGGAGGGAATGAGCAGTTCTTC.

This sequence joins TRBV9 and TRBJ2-6; TRBD1 might be the D (6 bases). The germline V gene has CDR1 SGDLS and CDR2 YYNGEE. This CDR3 spans 16 amino acids. Trimming stripped 2 bases from V and 0 bases from J, with 9 bases between. The CDR3: CASSVRGSSGANVLTF. CDR3 nucleotide sequence: TGTGCCAGCAGCGTCAGGGGAAGCTCTGGGGCCAACGTCCTGACTTTC.

This chain uses TRBV6-5 with TRBJ1-4; D is possibly TRBD1 (5 bases). CDR3 length equals 16 residues. Per the germline V gene, CDR1 is MNHEY and CDR2 is SVGAGI. V dropped 0 bases and J dropped 4 bases, with 12 bases sitting between them. The CDR3 loop reads CASSYSIGGGNEKLFF. The CDR3 DNA reads TGTGCCAGCAGTTACTCGATCGGTGGGGGTAATGAAAAACTGTTTTTT.

This clone was counted only a few times. The chain uses TRBV10-3 and TRBJ1-5, with D possibly matching TRBD1 (5 bases). Germline V gives CDR1 ENHRY, CDR2 SYGVKD. CDR3 length: 13 residues. V was cut by 4 bases and J by 4 bases, with 8 bases left in between. The CDR3 sequence: CAISGGENQPQHF. The CDR3 DNA sequence: TGTGCCATCAGTGGAGGGGAAAATCAGCCCCAGCATTTT.

The chain links TRBV5-6 to TRBJ2-7; D is uncertain. The CDR3 loop spans 14 amino acids. Germline lookup yields CDR1 SGHDT and CDR2 YYEEEE. Trimming left V 2 bases short and J 3 bases short, with 12 bases between. As DNA, the CDR3 is TGTGCCAGCAGCTTTAGTACTAAGCTCTACGAGCAGTACTTC. Protein product: CASSFSTKLYEQYF.